This is a list of T cell receptor beta chains from one sample in a study of CD8 T cells in Susac syndrome. TCRdb analysed the immunoSEQ multiplex PCR reads with MiXCR anew, one entry per CDR3 protein. This sample has some 170,000 distinct CDR3 sequences, with roughly 95% found just once. Sequences were obtained from CD4+ T cells from PBMCs. The receptors originated from a human donor with multiple sclerosis. Each CDR3 is given with its conserved first and last residue. D genes are given only for firm matches. Expanded clones are given a class, and other clones once, few, many or no size at all.

d_gene: .; j_gene: TRBJ2-5; len: 15; v_gene: TRBV9; abundance: .; CDR3aa: CASSVGASEQETQYF; CDR3nt: TGTGCCAGCAGCGTAGGGGCTAGCGAGCAAGAGACCCAGTACTTC
d_gene: .; j_gene: TRBJ1-2; len: 12; v_gene: TRBV24-1; abundance: .; CDR3aa: CATSEGRNGYTF; CDR3nt: TGTGCCACCAGTGAGGGTCGGAATGGCTACACCTTC
d_gene: .; j_gene: TRBJ2-6; len: 14; v_gene: TRBV7-2; abundance: few; CDR3aa: CASRRQSGANVLTF; CDR3nt: TGTGCCAGCAGACGCCAATCTGGGGCCAACGTCCTGACTTTC
d_gene: .; j_gene: TRBJ2-5; len: 14; v_gene: TRBV4-2; abundance: .; CDR3aa: CASSQGDSQETQYF; CDR3nt: TGTGCCAGCAGCCAAGGAGACAGCCAAGAGACCCAGTACTTC
d_gene: .; j_gene: TRBJ1-1; len: 13; v_gene: TRBV19; abundance: .; CDR3aa: CASSRDVNTEAFF; CDR3nt: TGTGCCAGTAGCAGGGACGTGAACACTGAAGCTTTCTTT
d_gene: .; j_gene: TRBJ2-1; len: 15; v_gene: TRBV7-9; abundance: .; CDR3aa: CASSLLGGPTDEQFF; CDR3nt: TGTGCCAGCAGCTTGCTGGGCGGCCCCACGGATGAGCAGTTCTTC
d_gene: .; j_gene: TRBJ2-5; len: 13; v_gene: TRBV20-1; abundance: .; CDR3aa: CSARKAGARTQYF; CDR3nt: TGCAGTGCTAGAAAAGCGGGCGCGAGGACCCAGTACTTC
d_gene: .; j_gene: TRBJ1-1; len: 12; v_gene: TRBV18; abundance: .; CDR3aa: CASSPISGDAFF; CDR3nt: TGTGCCAGCTCACCGATTTCAGGGGACGCTTTCTTT
d_gene: TRBD1; j_gene: TRBJ2-5; len: 16; v_gene: TRBV7-9; abundance: .; CDR3aa: CASSLVVTGTQETQYF; CDR3nt: TGTGCCAGCAGCTTAGTTGTGACAGGGACACAAGAGACCCAGTACTTC
d_gene: .; j_gene: TRBJ2-7; len: 14; v_gene: TRBV19; abundance: .; CDR3aa: CASSTQRSSYEQYF; CDR3nt: TGTGCCAGTAGTACCCAGCGGAGCTCCTACGAGCAGTACTTC
d_gene: TRBD1; j_gene: TRBJ2-1; len: 14; v_gene: TRBV23-1; abundance: .; CDR3aa: CASSQPTGGYEQFF; CDR3nt: TGCGCCAGCAGTCAGCCGACAGGGGGATATGAGCAGTTCTTC
d_gene: .; j_gene: TRBJ1-2; len: 14; v_gene: TRBV18; abundance: .; CDR3aa: CASSPAPVDYGYTF; CDR3nt: TGTGCCAGCTCACCGGCTCCGGTTGACTATGGCTACACCTTC
d_gene: .; j_gene: TRBJ2-2; len: 11; v_gene: TRBV2; abundance: .; CDR3aa: CASRWSGELFF; CDR3nt: TGTGCCAGCCGATGGAGCGGGGAGCTGTTTTTT
d_gene: .; j_gene: TRBJ1-1; len: 14; v_gene: TRBV28; abundance: .; CDR3aa: CASSFTGRNTEAFF; CDR3nt: TGTGCCAGCAGTTTCACAGGGCGGAACACTGAAGCTTTCTTT
d_gene: .; j_gene: TRBJ2-1; len: 15; v_gene: TRBV11-2; abundance: few; CDR3aa: CASSQSWGSVDEQFF; CDR3nt: TGTGCCAGCAGCCAGAGTTGGGGGAGTGTAGATGAGCAGTTCTTC
d_gene: .; j_gene: TRBJ2-1; len: 12; v_gene: TRBV28; abundance: once; CDR3aa: CASTTRGIGQFF; CDR3nt: TGTGCCAGCACCACCAGGGGTATAGGGCAGTTCTTC
d_gene: .; j_gene: TRBJ1-5; len: 12; v_gene: TRBV29-1; abundance: .; CDR3aa: CSVGISNQPQHF; CDR3nt: TGCAGCGTTGGTATTAGCAATCAGCCCCAGCATTTT
d_gene: .; j_gene: TRBJ1-3; len: 14; v_gene: TRBV29-1; abundance: .; CDR3aa: CSVKTGLHSNTIYF; CDR3nt: TGCAGCGTAAAGACGGGACTCCACTCTAACACCATATATTTT
d_gene: .; j_gene: TRBJ1-1; len: 14; v_gene: TRBV6-6; abundance: .; CDR3aa: CASSPRGLGTEAFF; CDR3nt: TGTGCCAGCAGTCCTCGGGGGCTGGGCACTGAAGCTTTCTTT
d_gene: .; j_gene: TRBJ2-2; len: 13; v_gene: TRBV28; abundance: .; CDR3aa: CASSFRVTGELFF; CDR3nt: TGTGCCAGCAGTTTCAGGGTCACCGGGGAGCTGTTTTTT
d_gene: TRBD2; j_gene: TRBJ2-7; len: 15; v_gene: TRBV11-2; abundance: once; CDR3aa: CASSSGIRGIYEQYF; CDR3nt: TGTGCCAGCAGCAGCGGGATCCGGGGGATCTACGAGCAGTACTTC
d_gene: .; j_gene: TRBJ1-2; len: 13; v_gene: TRBV7-2; abundance: .; CDR3aa: CASSPQGVSGYTF; CDR3nt: TGTGCCAGCAGCCCTCAGGGCGTTAGTGGCTACACCTTC
d_gene: .; j_gene: TRBJ1-1; len: 17; v_gene: TRBV6-5; abundance: .; CDR3aa: CASSSLGAGRAGTEAFF; CDR3nt: TGTGCCAGCAGTTCCCTGGGGGCAGGGCGCGCGGGAACTGAAGCTTTCTTT
d_gene: .; j_gene: TRBJ1-2; len: 16; v_gene: TRBV27; abundance: .; CDR3aa: CASSVGQGTLRHGYTF; CDR3nt: TGTGCCAGCAGTGTTGGCCAAGGGACTCTACGCCATGGCTACACCTTC
d_gene: .; j_gene: TRBJ1-5; len: 17; v_gene: TRBV20-1; abundance: .; CDR3aa: CSAGRGGQAGPGKPQHF; CDR3nt: TGCAGTGCTGGGCGTGGGGGTCAGGCAGGGCCCGGTAAGCCCCAGCATTTT
d_gene: TRBD2; j_gene: TRBJ2-1; len: 18; v_gene: TRBV4-3; abundance: .; CDR3aa: CASSQEPIGGRSYNEQFF; CDR3nt: TGCGCCAGCAGCCAAGAGCCGATAGGCGGGAGGTCCTACAATGAGCAGTTCTTC
d_gene: .; j_gene: TRBJ1-5; len: 12; v_gene: TRBV5-6; abundance: .; CDR3aa: CASSRPPGPQHF; CDR3nt: TGTGCCAGCAGTCGCCCACCCGGGCCCCAGCATTTT
d_gene: .; j_gene: TRBJ2-7; len: 15; v_gene: TRBV12-3/TRBV12-4; abundance: .; CDR3aa: CASSFRPGVSYEQYF; CDR3nt: TGTGCCAGCAGTTTTCGTCCGGGAGTCTCCTACGAGCAGTACTTC
d_gene: .; j_gene: TRBJ1-1; len: 15; v_gene: TRBV7-6; abundance: .; CDR3aa: CASSLGSGLDTEAFF; CDR3nt: TGTGCCAGCAGCTTAGGGTCGGGGTTGGACACTGAAGCTTTCTTT
d_gene: TRBD1; j_gene: TRBJ1-1; len: 14; v_gene: TRBV29-1; abundance: .; CDR3aa: CSAQVGQGGTEAFF; CDR3nt: TGCAGCGCTCAGGTCGGACAGGGGGGGACTGAAGCTTTCTTT
d_gene: .; j_gene: TRBJ1-1; len: 13; v_gene: TRBV19; abundance: once; CDR3aa: CASTHRLDTEAFF; CDR3nt: TGTGCCAGTACCCACCGCCTGGACACTGAAGCTTTCTTT
d_gene: TRBD2; j_gene: TRBJ2-2; len: 15; v_gene: TRBV3-1; abundance: .; CDR3aa: CASSRTSGYTGELFF; CDR3nt: TGTGCCAGCAGCCGGACTAGCGGTTACACCGGGGAGCTGTTTTTT
d_gene: .; j_gene: TRBJ2-1; len: 13; v_gene: TRBV6-5; abundance: .; CDR3aa: CASTSRQRKEQFF; CDR3nt: TGTGCCAGCACCTCCCGACAGCGCAAGGAGCAGTTCTTC
d_gene: .; j_gene: TRBJ2-3; len: 16; v_gene: TRBV12-5; abundance: .; CDR3aa: CASGPSTVISTDTQYF; CDR3nt: TGTGCTAGTGGACCCTCGACAGTTATTAGCACAGATACGCAGTATTTT
d_gene: .; j_gene: TRBJ1-1; len: 13; v_gene: TRBV5-4; abundance: .; CDR3aa: CASSLVRETEAFF; CDR3nt: TGTGCCAGCAGCTTGGTGAGAGAAACTGAAGCTTTCTTT
d_gene: TRBD2; j_gene: TRBJ2-3; len: 18; v_gene: TRBV4-3; abundance: .; CDR3aa: CASSQRASGLADTDTQYF; CDR3nt: TGCGCCAGCAGCCAAAGGGCCTCAGGACTAGCGGACACAGATACGCAGTATTTT
d_gene: .; j_gene: TRBJ1-2; len: 13; v_gene: TRBV9; abundance: .; CDR3aa: CASSGSRGDGYTF; CDR3nt: TGTGCCAGCAGCGGTTCCCGGGGTGATGGCTACACCTTC
d_gene: .; j_gene: TRBJ1-5; len: 15; v_gene: TRBV7-2; abundance: .; CDR3aa: CASSPNTGLGQPQHF; CDR3nt: TGTGCCAGCAGCCCCAACACAGGGTTAGGTCAGCCCCAGCATTTT
d_gene: .; j_gene: TRBJ1-1; len: 15; v_gene: TRBV23-1; abundance: .; CDR3aa: CASSHPLDRNTEAFF; CDR3nt: TGCGCCAGCAGTCACCCTTTAGACAGGAACACTGAAGCTTTCTTT
d_gene: .; j_gene: TRBJ1-2; len: 12; v_gene: TRBV3-1; abundance: .; CDR3aa: CASMTDNYGYTF; CDR3nt: TGTGCCAGCATGACAGACAACTATGGCTACACCTTC
d_gene: .; j_gene: TRBJ2-1; len: 16; v_gene: TRBV5-4; abundance: once; CDR3aa: CASSLAGRSSYNEQFF; CDR3nt: TGTGCCAGCAGCTTGGCCGGGCGAAGCTCCTACAATGAGCAGTTCTTC
d_gene: .; j_gene: TRBJ1-1; len: 13; v_gene: TRBV14; abundance: once; CDR3aa: CASSQGPLTEAFF; CDR3nt: TGTGCCAGCAGCCAAGGGCCCCTGACTGAAGCTTTCTTT
d_gene: .; j_gene: TRBJ2-1; len: 15; v_gene: TRBV9; abundance: .; CDR3aa: CASSVESGSYNEQFF; CDR3nt: TGTGCCAGCAGCGTAGAGAGCGGGTCCTACAATGAGCAGTTCTTC
d_gene: .; j_gene: TRBJ2-5; len: 15; v_gene: TRBV7-2; abundance: .; CDR3aa: CASSESIGRGETQYF; CDR3nt: TGTGCCAGCAGCGAAAGCATAGGGCGTGGGGAGACCCAGTACTTC
d_gene: .; j_gene: TRBJ2-2; len: 13; v_gene: TRBV6-1; abundance: .; CDR3aa: CASRQQNTGELFF; CDR3nt: TGTGCCAGCAGGCAGCAGAACACCGGGGAGCTGTTTTTT
d_gene: TRBD1; j_gene: TRBJ2-2; len: 15; v_gene: TRBV7-3; abundance: .; CDR3aa: CASRRGRGNTGELFF; CDR3nt: TGTGCCAGTCGCAGGGGGCGCGGGAACACCGGGGAGCTGTTTTTT
d_gene: TRBD1; j_gene: TRBJ2-6; len: 16; v_gene: TRBV19; abundance: .; CDR3aa: CASGGQRSSGANVLTF; CDR3nt: TGTGCCAGTGGGGGACAGCGAAGCTCTGGGGCCAACGTCCTGACTTTC
d_gene: .; j_gene: TRBJ2-7; len: 14; v_gene: TRBV11-2; abundance: .; CDR3aa: CASSGTVGNYEQYF; CDR3nt: TGTGCCAGCAGCGGTACTGTCGGGAACTACGAGCAGTACTTC
d_gene: TRBD1; j_gene: TRBJ2-7; len: 14; v_gene: TRBV5-6; abundance: .; CDR3aa: CASSLGDRVGEQYF; CDR3nt: TGTGCCAGCAGCTTGGGTGACAGGGTCGGCGAGCAGTACTTC
d_gene: TRBD1; j_gene: TRBJ2-7; len: 14; v_gene: TRBV6-6; abundance: .; CDR3aa: CASSRTGSGYEQYF; CDR3nt: TGTGCCAGCAGTCGGACAGGGAGCGGGTACGAGCAGTACTTC
d_gene: TRBD1; j_gene: TRBJ2-5; len: 15; v_gene: TRBV12-5; abundance: .; CDR3aa: CASAERTGGGETQYF; CDR3nt: TGTGCTAGTGCGGAGAGGACAGGGGGCGGCGAGACCCAGTACTTC
d_gene: .; j_gene: TRBJ1-2; len: 11; v_gene: TRBV29-1; abundance: .; CDR3aa: CSDADNYGYTF; CDR3nt: TGCAGCGATGCAGATAACTATGGCTACACCTTC
d_gene: .; j_gene: TRBJ1-2; len: 13; v_gene: TRBV5-1; abundance: .; CDR3aa: CASRGETNYGYTF; CDR3nt: TGCGCCAGCAGGGGAGAAACCAACTATGGCTACACCTTC
d_gene: TRBD1; j_gene: TRBJ2-7; len: 14; v_gene: TRBV18; abundance: .; CDR3aa: CASSPRDSPREQYF; CDR3nt: TGTGCCAGCTCACCTAGGGACAGCCCAAGGGAGCAGTACTTC
d_gene: .; j_gene: TRBJ1-5; len: 14; v_gene: TRBV29-1; abundance: .; CDR3aa: CSVGSGPSNQPQHF; CDR3nt: TGCAGCGTTGGTTCGGGTCCGAGCAATCAGCCCCAGCATTTT